The present TCR beta chain was sequenced within a study of blood T cell repertoires in COVID-19. Across the whole study: T cells, B-cell-depleted T cells, or PBMCs provided the cDNA or gDNA that served as material.

Generated by immunoSEQ multiplex PCR, the TCRdb table keeps only in-frame clones and is missing some. The sample shows about 110,000 clones, about 87% of them seen only once. The CDR3 length is 15 residues. Germline CDR1 is LNHDA and CDR2 is SQIVND (reference sequence). V lost 6 bases and J 6 bases, leaving 18 bases between the germline ends. The sequence was collected from a man aged 45-65 years with active or convalescent COVID-19. This chain joins TRBV19 and TRBJ2-1; D may be TRBD2 (7 bases). Sequencing was done on a sample of peripheral blood. The DNA for the CDR3 is TGTGCCAGTAGCCCGAGGGGGAGGGGGTCCAATGAGCAGTTCTTC. Its protein product is CASSPRGRGSNEQFF.